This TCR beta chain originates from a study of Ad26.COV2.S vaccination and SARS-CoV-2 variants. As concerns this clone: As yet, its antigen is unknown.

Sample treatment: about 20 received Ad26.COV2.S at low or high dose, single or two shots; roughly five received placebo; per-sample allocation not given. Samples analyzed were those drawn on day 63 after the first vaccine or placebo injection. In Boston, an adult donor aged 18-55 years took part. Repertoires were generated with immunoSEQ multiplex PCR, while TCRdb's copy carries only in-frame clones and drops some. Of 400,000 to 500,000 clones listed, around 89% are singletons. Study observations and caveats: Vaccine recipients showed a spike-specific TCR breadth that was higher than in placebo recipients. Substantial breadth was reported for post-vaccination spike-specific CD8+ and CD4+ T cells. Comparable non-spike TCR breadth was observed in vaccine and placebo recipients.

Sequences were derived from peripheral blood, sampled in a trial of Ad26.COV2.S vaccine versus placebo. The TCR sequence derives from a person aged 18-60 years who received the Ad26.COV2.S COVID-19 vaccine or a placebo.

The CDR3 here is CASSESSQGNTGELFF. The CDR3 bases are TGCGCCAGCAGTGAGTCGTCCCAGGGGAACACCGGGGAGCTGTTTTTT. J is TRBJ2-2 and V is TRBV10-1; D is possibly TRBD1 (5 bases). The ends were cut back, 0 bases at V and 1 base at J, with 9 bases in the middle. The CDR3 extends over 16 amino acids. Germline values: CDR1 WNHNN, CDR2 SYGVQD (reference sequence).